Below, one TCR beta chain is given with its context. Some clones are missing from TCRdb's copy, which holds only in-frame ones; the method was immunoSEQ multiplex PCR. Among approximately 270,000 clones, 80% to 90% were seen once, and the ten largest hold approximately 10%. These data are taken from a study of blood T cell repertoires in COVID-19. The V gene end was trimmed by 0 bases and the J gene end by 6 bases; junction bases not matched to a gene: 3. CDR3 length: 14 residues. The germline V gene has CDR1 SGHNT and CDR2 YYREEE (reference sequence). Sequencing used peripheral blood. This chain uses TRBV5-4 with TRBJ1-2; 9 nucleotides line up with TRBD1. The receptor's source is a woman aged 70-85 years with acute or convalescent COVID-19. CDR3 loop: CASSLVWDRDGYTF. The CDR3 region has the DNA TGTGCCAGCAGCTTGGTGTGGGACAGGGATGGCTACACCTTC. The full variable domain, in which reference TRBV5-4 and TRBJ1-2 provide the parts outside the CDR3, is ETGVTQSPTHLIKTRGQQVTLRCSSQSGHNTVSWYQQALGQGPQFIFQYYREEENGRGNFPPRFSGLQFPNYSSELNVNALELDDSALYLCASSLVWDRDGYTFGSGTRLTVV.